The clone carrying this T cell receptor (beta chain) was detected only once. These data come from a study of blood T cell repertoires in COVID-19. Study details: COVID-19 samples, acute and convalescent, were from the United States, Italy and Spain.

Libraries were prepared by immunoSEQ multiplex PCR; TCRdb keeps only in-frame clonotypes and omits some of them. This sample has about 72,000 clones, with 65% to 90% found just once. After removal of 5 bases from V and 5 bases from J, the junction contained 9 bases not matched to a gene. CDR1 SNHLY and CDR2 FYNNEI come from the germline V gene. The CDR3 is made up of 15 amino acids. This TCR derives from a man aged 65 to 79 with active or convalescent COVID-19. The chain couples TRBV2 to TRBJ2-1; 7 nucleotides line up with TRBD1. The sample taken for sequencing was peripheral blood. CDR3 DNA sequence: TGTGCCAGCAGTTTGGACAGGATTAGGAACAATGAGCAGTTCTTC. Its protein is CASSLDRIRNNEQFF.